This TCR beta chain was sequenced during a study of blood T cell repertoires in COVID-19. The wider study: Sites in the United States, Italy and Spain provided acute and convalescent COVID-19 samples. PBMCs, B-cell-depleted T cells, or T cells provided the cDNA or gDNA that made up the material.

Per the authors' pipeline: Reference gene primers were amplified, and this amplification served to estimate nucleated cell counts. The data were produced by immunoSEQ multiplex PCR, yet TCRdb's version contains in-frame clones alone and is incomplete. Clonal size and the V and J genes are those of that table, whereas D and trimming came from the DNA. The table shows 240,000 or so clones, with approximately 82% occurring only once. This clone showed up just a few times. The CDR3 is 15 residues long. Trimming at V came to 5 bases and at J to 0 bases, leaving 6 bases not matched to a gene. The V gene's germline CDR1 is MNHEY and CDR2 SVGAGI.

This receptor was obtained from a woman of 80 years or more with acute or convalescent COVID-19. Sequenced input: peripheral blood. The chain uses TRBV6-5 and TRBJ2-7; 8 bases map to TRBD1. The CDR3 spells CASSTPGTGSYEQYF. As DNA, the CDR3 is TGTGCCAGCAGTACACCCGGGACAGGCTCCTACGAGCAGTACTTC.